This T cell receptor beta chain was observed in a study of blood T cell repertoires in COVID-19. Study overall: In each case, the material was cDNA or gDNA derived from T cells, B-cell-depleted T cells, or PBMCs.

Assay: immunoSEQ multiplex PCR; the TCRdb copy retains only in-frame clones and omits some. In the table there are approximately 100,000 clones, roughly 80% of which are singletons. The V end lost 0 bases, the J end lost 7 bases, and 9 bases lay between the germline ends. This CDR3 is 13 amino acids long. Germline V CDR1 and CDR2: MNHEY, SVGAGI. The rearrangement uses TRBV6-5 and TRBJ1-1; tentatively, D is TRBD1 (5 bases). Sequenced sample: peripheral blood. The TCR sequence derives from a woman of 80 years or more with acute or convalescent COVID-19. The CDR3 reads CASSYSAGYEAFF. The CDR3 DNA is TGTGCCAGCAGTTACTCGGCAGGGTATGAAGCTTTCTTT.